These 14 T cell receptor beta chains were all obtained from the same sample, sequenced in a study of blood T cells in healthy people across ages. For the second PCR, which ran for roughly 6 to 11 cycles, a sample-barcoded 5' primer and a J-beta primer mix were used. TCRdb re-derived calls from the 5' RACE reads in MiXCR, one entry per CDR3 protein. The data show about 730,000 distinct CDR3 sequences, with approximately 39% seen just once and 20% held by the top ten. Material for sequencing was blood. The receptors were sampled from a woman aged 55-70 years in good health.

A remark on this clonotype: A much larger clone differs from this one at a single base, so this may be a read error. The CDR3 nucleotides are TGTGCCAGCAGCCAAGTAGACTACGAGCAGTACTTC. Its protein product is CASSQVDYEQYF. The chain links TRBV3-1 to TRBJ2-4; D unresolved. The closer fit of TRBJ2-7 to the DNA end suggests the J call may be wrong. Germline V gene data show CDR1 as LGHDT and CDR2 as YNNKEL (reference sequence). This CDR3 spans 12 amino acids.

The chain links TRBV5-1 to TRBJ2-3; 9 nucleotides line up with TRBD1. Germline values: CDR1 SGHRS, CDR2 YFSETQ. This CDR3 is built from 16 residues. With V trimmed by 4 bases and J by 2 bases, 8 bases remained unmatched. The CDR3, as DNA: TGCGCCAGCAGCATACATGGGGACAGGGACACAGATACGCAGTATTTT. It specifies CASSIHGDRDTDTQYF.

The V gene is TRBV7-2, the J gene TRBJ2-1, with TRBD2 identical over 7 bases. The V gene's germline CDR1 is SGHTA and CDR2 FQGNSA. Trimming cost V 4 bases and J 7 bases; bases outside gene matches: 10. The CDR3 is 15 residues long. CDR3 bases: TGTGCCAGCAGCTCGGTATCTGGACTAGGGAATGAGCAGTTCTTC. This gives the protein CASSSVSGLGNEQFF.

This clonotype showed up just a few times. This chain links TRBV20-1 with TRBJ1-4; D perhaps matches TRBD1 (6 bases). There are 12 residues in the CDR3. CDR1 and CDR2 (germline): DFQATT, SNEGSKA (reference sequence). V shed 5 bases and J shed 8 bases, with 12 bases lying between them. The CDR3 nucleotides read TGCAGTGCTCCGGACAGTAGCGAAAAACTGTTTTTT. It encodes CSAPDSSEKLFF.

In the case of this clonotype: Just one base apart from a much larger clone, this may be a read error. The rearrangement uses TRBV7-9 and TRBJ2-5; D assignment may be TRBD1 or TRBD2 (5 bases each). V lost 3 bases and J lost 4, with 9 bases in between. This CDR3 is built from 13 residues. CDR1 is SEHNR, CDR2 FQNEAQ, per germline (reference sequence). CDR3 in amino acids: CASSFPGTETQYF. In DNA form, the CDR3 reads TGTGCCAGCAGCTTCCCAGGGACAGAGACCCAGTACTTC.

Only a few counts were recorded for this clonotype. The rearrangement links TRBV7-9 to TRBJ2-7, with 7 positions matching TRBD2. The junction had 11 bases not matched to a gene; V was cut back by 4 bases and J by 5 bases. There are 15 residues in the CDR3. Looked up from germline, CDR1 is SEHNR and CDR2 is FQNEAQ (reference sequence). The CDR3 DNA sequence: TGTGCCAGCAGCTCGCTAGGGCTAGCGGCCCACGAGCAGTACTTC. Encoded protein: CASSSLGLAAHEQYF.

The chain employs TRBV6-1 and TRBJ2-7, with TRBD1 as a possible D gene (6 bases). The CDR3 runs 18 residues. CDR1 is MNHNS, CDR2 SASEGT, per germline. V lost 5 bases and J lost 0, with 23 bases in between. CDR3 nucleotide sequence: TGTGCCAGCAGTCCCCTTTCGACAGGACCCTTGAGCTCCTACGAGCAGTACTTC. Translation gives CASSPLSTGPLSSYEQYF.

Note on this clonotype: Possible read error: a much larger clone is one base away. The chain couples TRBV9 to TRBJ2-5; D is undetermined. V lost 0 bases and J lost 11, with 14 bases in between. This CDR3 is 13 amino acids long. Germline assignment: CDR1 SGDLS and CDR2 YYNGEE. This chain's CDR3 is CASSVGQQNEQYF. CDR3 nucleotides: TGTGCCAGCAGCGTAGGGCAGCAGAATGAGCAGTACTTC.

This clonotype was seen a handful of times. The rearrangement uses TRBV20-1 and TRBJ2-2; 8 positions match TRBD1. Germline V CDR1 and CDR2: DFQATT, SNEGSKA (reference sequence). The junction had 3 bases not matched to a gene; V was cut back by 3 bases and J by 0 bases. This CDR3 region has 15 residues. The CDR3 protein is CSASPTGANTGELFF. The CDR3 coding sequence is TGCAGTGCTAGCCCGACAGGGGCGAACACCGGGGAGCTGTTTTTT.

The chain couples TRBV6-6 to TRBJ1-6; no definite D call. Germline V gene lookup returns CDR1 MNHNY and CDR2 SVGAGI (reference sequence). The CDR3 covers 17 residues. V was clipped by 0 bases and J by 4 bases, with 13 bases between them. The CDR3 region is CASSYSPGPSYNSPLHF. The CDR3 DNA follows: TGTGCCAGCAGTTACTCCCCAGGCCCGAGTTATAATTCACCCCTCCACTTT.

Here the CDR3 reads CASRRASGVGETQFF. CDR3 DNA: TGCGCCAGCAGAAGGGCTAGCGGAGTCGGGGAGACCCAGTTCTTC. The J gene is TRBJ2-1, the V gene TRBV5-1; TRBD2 aligns across 7 bases. After removal of 5 bases from V and 13 bases from J, the junction contained 18 bases not matched to a gene. There are 15 residues in the CDR3. Germline CDR1 is SGHRS and CDR2 is YFSETQ.

This clonotype was recorded a few times. The chain uses TRBV3-1 and TRBJ2-5; 9 bases map to TRBD2. V lost 6 bases, J lost 2 bases, and 7 bases stayed unmatched. The germline V gene has CDR1 LGHDT and CDR2 YNNKEL (reference sequence). The CDR3 is 15 residues long. The CDR3, as DNA: TGTGCCAGCAGAGCGCTAGCGGGAAGACAAGAGACCCAGTACTTC. It codes for CASRALAGRQETQYF.

The chain employs TRBV3-1 and TRBJ2-7, with D possibly matching TRBD2 (5 bases). Germline CDR1 and CDR2: LGHDT and YNNKEL (reference sequence). V was shortened by 0 bases and J by 7 bases, with 19 bases between the two germline ends. This CDR3 region has 16 residues. The CDR3 sequence is CASSQDWFERFNEQYF. CDR3 bases: TGTGCCAGCAGCCAAGATTGGTTTGAGCGGTTTAATGAGCAGTACTTC.

This clonotype was seen a few times. The chain is built from TRBV27 and TRBJ2-1; D gene uncertain. The CDR3 has 14 residues. Trimming removed 8 bases from V and 3 bases from J, with 14 bases in between. Per germline, CDR1 MNHEY and CDR2 SMNVEV (reference sequence). CDR3 sequence reads: CASQPASIYNEQFF. Written as DNA, the CDR3 is TGTGCCAGCCAACCGGCTTCCATCTACAATGAGCAGTTCTTC.